The 29 T cell receptor beta chains below all came from one sample that was sequenced in a study of cytomegalovirus exposure and HLA in healthy donors. The PCR had 60 Vbeta and 13 Jbeta primers. The protocol was immunoSEQ multiplex PCR, while the TCRdb copy is restricted to in-frame clones and leaves out a portion. This sample has about 120,000 clones, with roughly three quarters found just once. The sample comprised PBMCs. These receptors were taken from a man in his fifties or sixties in good health and CMV-seropositive.

This sequence joins TRBV19 and TRBJ2-5; 8 bases align to TRBD1. The trim removed 5 bases at V and 5 bases at J, leaving 13 bases unmatched. This CDR3 spans 16 amino acids. The germline CDR1 and CDR2 sequences are LNHDA and SQIVND (reference sequence). The CDR3 loop reads CASSSLDRASWETQYF. The CDR3, as DNA: TGTGCCAGTAGTTCCTTGGACAGGGCTTCATGGGAGACCCAGTACTTC.

The V call is TRBV9, the J call TRBJ2-5; 7 bases are a match to TRBD1. The J call may be wrong; the DNA end is better matched by TRBJ2-7. CDR3 size: 14 residues. CDR1 and CDR2 from the germline V gene are SGDLS and YYNGEE. The CDR3 protein is CASSVAGQHYEQYF. CDR3 DNA sequence: TGTGCCAGCAGCGTAGCGGGACAGCACTACGAGCAGTACTTC.

The sample holds a few counts of this clone. The chain combines TRBV19 with TRBJ1-5; weak D call: TRBD1 (6 bases). The germline V gene has CDR1 LNHDA and CDR2 SQIVND (reference sequence). Trimming shortened V by 3 bases and J by 4 bases, and 16 bases separated the two germline ends. The length of the CDR3 is 16 residues. This CDR3 reads CASSISSRGANQPQHF. DNA for the CDR3: TGTGCCAGTAGTATTTCTTCCAGGGGCGCAAATCAGCCCCAGCATTTT.

This clone was observed once. This chain links TRBV2 with TRBJ2-1; D call uncertain. Germline CDR1 SNHLY, CDR2 FYNNEI. The CDR3 contains 12 residues. Trimming removed 3 bases at V and 3 bases at J, with 3 bases between. The CDR3 DNA reads TGTGCCAGCAGTGACAGCTACAATGAGCAGTTCTTC. Protein product: CASSDSYNEQFF.

This clone has only a few counts. The chain carries TRBV5-1 and TRBJ1-4, with 9 positions matching TRBD1. CDR3 length: 14 amino acids. Germline CDR1 SGHRS, CDR2 YFSETQ. With 4 bases clipped from V and 5 bases from J, the junction kept 3 bases outside the gene matches. The CDR3 sequence is CASSQTGGNEKLFF. The CDR3 coding sequence is TGCGCCAGCAGCCAGACAGGGGGGAATGAAAAACTGTTTTTT.

The chain is built from TRBV5-1 and TRBJ2-7; D gene ambiguous. The CDR3 spans 12 residues. Germline V lookup: CDR1 SGHRS, CDR2 YFSETQ. Trimming stripped 2 bases from V and 4 bases from J, with 7 bases between. The CDR3 sequence: CASSLDGYEQYF. The CDR3 DNA follows: TGCGCCAGCAGCTTAGACGGGTACGAGCAGTACTTC. Filled out from reference TRBV5-1 and TRBJ2-7, the complete variable domain reads KAGVTQTPRYLIKTRGQQVTLSCSPISGHRSVSWYQQTPGQGLQFLFEYFSETQRNKGNFPGRFSGRQFSNSRSEMNVSTLELGDSALYLCASSLDGYEQYFGPGTRLTVT.

The chain employs TRBV6-5 and TRBJ2-7; D may be TRBD1 (6 bases). The CDR3 runs 15 residues. The ends were cut back, 0 bases at V and 6 bases at J, with 15 bases in the middle. Germline CDR1 is MNHEY and CDR2 is SVGAGI. The CDR3 DNA follows: TGTGCCAGCAGTTACTCTCAGGGACACTCACCCGAGCAGTACTTC. Translated: CASSYSQGHSPEQYF.

V usage is TRBV4-1 and J usage is TRBJ1-2, with TRBD1 identical over 10 bases. The CDR3 totals 15 residues. In germline, CDR1 is MGHRA, CDR2 YSYEKL. With V trimmed by 4 bases and J by 5 bases, 7 bases remained unmatched. CDR3 nucleotides: TGCGCCAGCAGCCCTTCCGGGACAGGGGAATATGGCTACACCTTC. Its protein product is CASSPSGTGEYGYTF.

The V gene is TRBV5-4, the J gene TRBJ2-3, with 8 bases identical to TRBD2. This CDR3 spans 12 amino acids. J was trimmed by 10 bases and V by 4 bases; bases with no gene match: 5. Germline CDR1 SGHNT, CDR2 YYREEE (reference sequence). DNA for the CDR3: TGTGCCAGCAGCAAGCCGGGACTAGCGCAGTATTTT. Protein product: CASSKPGLAQYF.

This rearrangement joins TRBV4-1 to TRBJ2-5, with 8 bases identical to TRBD2. J was trimmed by 2 bases and V by 4 bases; bases with no gene match: 9. Looked up from germline, CDR1 is MGHRA and CDR2 is YSYEKL. The CDR3 covers 16 residues. CDR3 coding DNA: TGCGCCAGCAGCCTCAGCCCGGGGGGGCGACAAGAGACCCAGTACTTC. Translation gives CASSLSPGGRQETQYF.

This sequence joins TRBV7-2 and TRBJ2-7; 8 positions match TRBD1. J lost 0 bases, V lost 6 bases, and 4 bases had no gene match. Germline V gives CDR1 SGHTA, CDR2 FQGNSA. The CDR3 contains 14 residues. DNA for the CDR3: TGTGCCAGCAGAGGACAGGGCCCCTCCTACGAGCAGTACTTC. The encoded protein is CASRGQGPSYEQYF.

This chain links TRBV5-4 with TRBJ2-3, with D unclear. V shed 4 bases and J shed 0 bases, with 12 bases lying between them. Germline lookup yields CDR1 SGHNT and CDR2 YYREEE (reference sequence). CDR3 length equals 15 residues. This chain's CDR3 is CASSVGSVSTDTQYF. The DNA for the CDR3 is TGTGCCAGCAGCGTGGGGTCAGTCAGCACAGATACGCAGTATTTT.

The V call is TRBV2, the J call TRBJ2-5; D possibly corresponds to TRBD1 (6 bases). Trimming shortened V by 0 bases and J by 4 bases, and 12 bases separated the two germline ends. There are 15 residues in the CDR3. Looked up from germline, CDR1 is SNHLY and CDR2 is FYNNEI. The CDR3 loop reads CASSEAVIRGETQYF. The CDR3 region has the DNA TGTGCCAGCAGTGAAGCGGTGATCAGGGGAGAGACCCAGTACTTC.

The CDR3 region is CASSQATSGGYEQYF. The CDR3 DNA follows: TGCGCCAGCAGCCAAGCGACTAGCGGGGGATACGAGCAGTACTTC. This sequence joins TRBV4-1 and TRBJ2-7; TRBD2 matches 12 bases. V lost 1 base and J lost 4; bases outside the gene matches: 2. CDR1 and CDR2 from the germline V gene are MGHRA and YSYEKL. The CDR3 covers 15 residues.

The genes are TRBV4-3 and TRBJ2-7; TRBD1 agrees at 7 bases. CDR3 length: 15 residues. CDR1 is LGHNA and CDR2 is YSLEER in the germline V gene. V lost 4 bases, J lost 0 bases, and 6 bases stayed unmatched. This CDR3 reads CASSPRQGSSYEQYF. CDR3 DNA sequence: TGCGCCAGCAGCCCCCGACAGGGAAGCTCCTACGAGCAGTACTTC.

V and J are TRBV28 and TRBJ1-5, with 8 nucleotides matching TRBD1. V shed 3 bases, J shed 3 bases, and the junction held 7 bases outside the gene matches. Germline CDR1 MDHEN, CDR2 SYDVKM. The CDR3 is 16 residues long. This chain's CDR3 is CASSFLTGALNQPQHF. For the CDR3, the DNA is TGTGCCAGCAGTTTCCTGACAGGGGCCCTCAATCAGCCCCAGCATTTT.

About this clone: Compared with germline, one end of the junction differs, possibly owing to a read error. The rearrangement links TRBV7-7 to TRBJ2-7; 14 bases are a match to TRBD2. The CDR3 extends over 14 amino acids. The germline V gene has CDR1 SSHAT and CDR2 FNYEAQ (reference sequence). The CDR3 region has the DNA TGTGCTAGCAGCCCGGGACTAGCGGGAGACGAGCAGTACTTC. This gives the protein CASSPGLAGDEQYF.

This clone occurred a few times. The chain recombines TRBV10-3 with TRBJ2-1; 8 bases are shared with TRBD1. Germline-derived CDR1 and CDR2 are ENHRY and SYGVKD. This CDR3 comprises 15 residues. V trimming: 8 bases; J trimming: 7 bases; junction bases outside the gene matches: 13. DNA of the CDR3: TGTGCCATCTCAAACCAGGGGGCGCTTGGTAATGAGCAGTTCTTC. This gives the protein CAISNQGALGNEQFF.

The chain carries TRBV18 and TRBJ1-1, with 7 bases fitting TRBD1. The ends lost 8 bases at V and 5 bases at J; junction bases unmatched: 14. The CDR3 length is 15 residues. The germline CDR1 and CDR2 sequences are KGHSH and LQKENI. CDR3 sequence reads: CASLWGRQGETEAFF. CDR3 coding DNA: TGTGCCAGCCTTTGGGGGCGACAGGGCGAGACTGAAGCTTTCTTT.

The chain uses TRBV9 and TRBJ2-1; a possible D gene is TRBD1 (5 bases). The CDR3 is 13 amino acids. Germline V lookup: CDR1 SGDLS, CDR2 YYNGEE. Trimming shortened V by 7 bases and J by 12 bases, and 20 bases separated the two germline ends. In nucleotides, the CDR3 is TGTGCCAGCGCCTCCCCCGGGCAGGGAAGGCAGTTCTTC. Encoded protein: CASASPGQGRQFF. Full variable domain (missing parts from reference TRBV9 and TRBJ2-1): DSGVTQTPKHLITATGQRVTLRCSPRSGDLSVYWYQQSLDQGLQFLIQYYNGEERAKGNILERFSAQQFPDLHSELNLSSLELGDSALYFCASASPGQGRQFFGPGTRLTVL.

V gene TRBV27 combines with J gene TRBJ2-7, with a tentative D call TRBD1 (6 bases). The germline CDR1 and CDR2 sequences are MNHEY and SMNVEV (reference sequence). V lost 1 base to trimming and J lost 2 bases, with 12 bases between them. The CDR3 sequence is 15 residues long. The CDR3: CASSLYGGAAYEQYF. CDR3 DNA: TGTGCCAGCAGTTTATATGGGGGCGCCGCCTACGAGCAGTACTTC.

The DNA of the CDR3 is TGTGCCAGCAGCTTAGTTACAGGGGCGGGATTCTACAATGAGCAGTTCTTC. Amino acid sequence: CASSLVTGAGFYNEQFF. The rearrangement links TRBV7-2 to TRBJ2-1; a weak D match, TRBD1 (7 bases). This CDR3 contains 17 residues. Trimming took 1 base from V and 3 from J, leaving 16 bases between them. The germline CDR1 and CDR2 sequences are SGHTA and FQGNSA.

The chain is built from TRBV14 and TRBJ2-5; D gene uncertain. The J call may not be correct, given that the DNA end is closer to TRBJ2-7. Germline V gene sequence: CDR1 SGHDN, CDR2 FVKESK. The CDR3 totals 16 residues. CDR3 DNA sequence: TGTGCCAGCAGCCAAGTAGTGGCGACTGGAGCCCACGAGCAGTACTTC. Its translation: CASSQVVATGAHEQYF.

The chain joins TRBV27 to TRBJ2-1; the D gene is possibly TRBD2 (5 bases). CDR3 size: 19 residues. Between the trimmed V and J ends, which lost 5 bases and 6 bases, there was a span of 29 bases. The germline CDR1 and CDR2 sequences are MNHEY and SMNVEV (reference sequence). CDR3 in DNA: TGTGCCAGCAGTATCCACCCTTTGGGAGATAGCCAGCTCTTCAATGAGCAGTTCTTC. Encoded protein: CASSIHPLGDSQLFNEQFF.

Here the CDR3 DNA reads TGTGCCAGCAGTCGGACTAGCCCCCCTTATGATTCCTACAATGAGCAGTTCTTC. Translation: CASSRTSPPYDSYNEQFF. V usage is TRBV2 and J usage is TRBJ2-1, with 8 bases fitting TRBD2. The V and J ends lost 5 bases and 1 base, in that order; junction bases with no gene match: 13. This CDR3 comprises 18 residues. CDR1 is SNHLY, CDR2 FYNNEI, per germline.

The chain is built from TRBV7-6 and TRBJ2-5, with 8 nucleotides matching TRBD1. Germline lookup yields CDR1 SGHVS and CDR2 FNYEAQ. After removal of 4 bases from V and 0 bases from J, the junction contained 7 bases not matched to a gene. There are 16 residues in the CDR3. CDR3 sequence: CASSSRTGRNQETQYF. The CDR3 coding sequence is TGTGCCAGCAGCTCACGGACAGGGAGAAACCAAGAGACCCAGTACTTC.

This clone was seen more than once but under ten times. J is TRBJ1-1 and V is TRBV6-5; D is perhaps TRBD1 (6 bases). This CDR3 contains 15 residues. Trimming pared 7 bases from V and 2 bases from J, leaving 17 bases between. Germline CDR1 MNHEY, CDR2 SVGAGI. CDR3 coding DNA: TGTGCCAGCACCTCACAGGGCCAGGGAAACACTGAAGCTTTCTTT. Its translation is CASTSQGQGNTEAFF.

The chain joins TRBV29-1 to TRBJ2-1; 7 nucleotides agree with TRBD1. CDR3 length equals 14 residues. The V gene's germline CDR1 is SQVTM and CDR2 ANQGSEA. The ends lost 6 bases at V and 2 bases at J; junction bases unmatched: 7. The CDR3 coding sequence is TGCAGCGTCCTCGGGACAGAGACCTACAATGAGCAGTTCTTC. This gives the protein CSVLGTETYNEQFF.

The J gene is TRBJ1-2, the V gene TRBV28, with D perhaps matching TRBD1 (5 bases). The CDR3 is made up of 16 amino acids. In germline, CDR1 is MDHEN, CDR2 SYDVKM. The V gene lost 5 bases and the J gene lost 4 bases, with 20 bases spanning the gap. CDR3 protein: CASSPVGVLGGYGYTF. The DNA of the CDR3 is TGTGCCAGCAGTCCAGTAGGGGTCTTGGGGGGCTATGGCTACACCTTC.